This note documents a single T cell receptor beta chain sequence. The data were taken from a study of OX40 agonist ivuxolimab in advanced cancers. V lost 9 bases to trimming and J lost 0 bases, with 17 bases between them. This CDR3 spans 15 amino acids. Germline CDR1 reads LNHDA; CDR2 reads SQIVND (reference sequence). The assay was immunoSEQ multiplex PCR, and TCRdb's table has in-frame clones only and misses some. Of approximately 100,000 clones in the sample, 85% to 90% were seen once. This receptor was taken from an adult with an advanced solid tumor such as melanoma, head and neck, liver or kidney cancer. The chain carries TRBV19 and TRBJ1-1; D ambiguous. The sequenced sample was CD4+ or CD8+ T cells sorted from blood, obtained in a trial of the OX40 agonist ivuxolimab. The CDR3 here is CASRIKKSVNTEAFF. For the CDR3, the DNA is TGTGCCAGCAGGATAAAAAAGTCGGTGAACACTGAAGCTTTCTTT.